This entry lists 30 T cell receptor beta chains sequenced from one sample in a study of T cells after yellow fever vaccination. MiXCR, applied by TCRdb to the 5' RACE reads, yields one record per CDR3 protein. The sample has 500,000 to 650,000 distinct CDR3 sequences, less than 20% seen once. The sample consisted of PBMCs, taken 5 days after the first yellow fever vaccination. These TCRs come from a man between 18 and 29 years old who received the YFV17D yellow fever vaccine.

The V and J genes are TRBV10-3 and TRBJ2-5; weak D call: TRBD2 (5 bases). The V gene lost 4 bases and the J gene lost 3 bases, with 12 bases spanning the gap. Germline CDR1 and CDR2: ENHRY and SYGVKD. This CDR3 comprises 14 residues. CDR3 bases: TGTGCCATCAGTGCCAGCGGAGACAAAGAGACCCAGTACTTC. Residues: CAISASGDKETQYF.

Comments on this clonotype: Likely a read error: the CDR3 ends without its conserved phenylalanine or tryptophan. No DNA is shown, since the ends of the CDR3 on it are uncertain; the CDR3 is the one TCRdb lists. The V call is TRBV5-1, the J call TRBJ2-4; the listed D gene, TRBD1, was not tested against the DNA. Looked up from germline, CDR1 is SGHRS and CDR2 is YFSETQ. The CDR3 is made up of 14 amino acids, end residues included. CDR3 sequence: CASSLMGPGDILYL.

This clonotype was counted ten times or more. This chain connects TRBV5-1 to TRBJ1-3; D uncertain. This CDR3 is built from 14 residues. Trimming took 4 bases from V and 1 from J, leaving 9 bases between them. Germline CDR1 SGHRS, CDR2 YFSETQ. The CDR3 reads CASSVGDSGNTIYF. For the CDR3, the DNA is TGCGCCAGCAGCGTAGGAGATTCTGGAAACACCATATATTTT.

This clonotype occurred many times. The chain employs TRBV5-6 and TRBJ1-5; perhaps TRBD1 as D (6 bases). The germline V gene encodes CDR1 SGHDT and CDR2 YYEEEE. V dropped 3 bases and J dropped 0 bases, with 16 bases sitting between them. The length of the CDR3 is 17 residues. CDR3 DNA sequence: TGTGCCAGCAGCTCTCTCAGGGGACGGCATAGCAATCAGCCCCAGCATTTT. Translated: CASSSLRGRHSNQPQHF.

The J gene is TRBJ2-2, the V gene TRBV12-3 or TRBV12-4, with D perhaps TRBD2 (5 bases). Trimming left V 6 bases short and J 5 bases short, with 19 bases between. The length of the CDR3 is 16 residues. DNA of the CDR3: TGTGCCAGCAGCCCCGGGATCGTGAGGGTTACCGGGGAGCTGTTTTTT. It specifies CASSPGIVRVTGELFF.

The rearrangement links TRBV7-6 to TRBJ2-5; 7 bases align to TRBD1. Germline V gene lookup returns CDR1 SGHVS and CDR2 FNYEAQ. After removal of 0 bases from V and 7 bases from J, the junction contained 8 bases not matched to a gene. This CDR3 comprises 15 residues. The chain's CDR3 is CASSLARGGAGTQYF. Written as DNA, the CDR3 is TGTGCCAGCAGCTTAGCGAGAGGGGGCGCGGGGACCCAGTACTTC.

The chain employs TRBV4-1 and TRBJ2-3, with 13 bases that match TRBD2. The V gene end was trimmed by 4 bases and the J gene end by 6 bases; junction bases not matched to a gene: 4. Germline V gives CDR1 MGHRA, CDR2 YSYEKL. The CDR3 consists of 15 residues. The CDR3 is CASSRGLAGVDTQYF. The CDR3 coding sequence is TGCGCCAGCAGCCGCGGACTAGCGGGGGTGGATACGCAGTATTTT.

The chain uses TRBV7-9 and TRBJ1-1; 7 nucleotides agree with TRBD1. J lost 5 bases, V lost 7 bases, and 4 bases had no gene match. Germline lookup yields CDR1 SEHNR and CDR2 FQNEAQ (reference sequence). This CDR3 has 12 amino acids. This CDR3 reads CASTTGRTEAFF. The DNA for the CDR3 is TGTGCCAGCACGACAGGGAGGACTGAAGCTTTCTTT.

Many counts were recorded for this clonotype. The rearrangement uses TRBV14 and TRBJ1-1; tentatively, D is TRBD1 (6 bases). The CDR3 is 16 amino acids. With 1 base removed from V and 5 bases from J, the gap between germline ends came to 17 bases. CDR1 SGHDN and CDR2 FVKESK come from the germline V gene. CDR3: CASSQGFRGKRTEAFF. CDR3 nucleotides: TGTGCCAGCAGCCAAGGATTCAGGGGAAAGAGGACTGAAGCTTTCTTT.

The gene calls are TRBV19 and TRBJ1-5; D not resolved. The CDR3 extends over 14 amino acids. Germline V gene data show CDR1 as LNHDA and CDR2 as SQIVND (reference sequence). Trimming left V 7 bases short and J 9 bases short, with 19 bases between. Here the CDR3 reads CASKGTAKSPPQHF. DNA for the CDR3: TGTGCCAGTAAGGGAACAGCAAAATCTCCGCCCCAGCATTTT.

This clonotype has a handful of counts. The rearrangement uses TRBV7-9 and TRBJ2-5; 8 nucleotides align to TRBD2. Germline loops: CDR1 SEHNR, CDR2 FQNEAQ (reference sequence). V gave up 4 bases and J gave up 5 bases; unmatched junction bases: 15. This CDR3 has 17 amino acids. The DNA for the CDR3 is TGTGCCAGCAGCTCAGACAGGCCTAGCGGGCAAAGGGAGACCCAGTACTTC. Translating gives CASSSDRPSGQRETQYF.

The rearrangement uses TRBV7-9 and TRBJ2-7; D is perhaps TRBD1 (6 bases). The germline CDR1 and CDR2 sequences are SEHNR and FQNEAQ (reference sequence). Trimming stripped 1 base from V and 0 bases from J, with 13 bases between. CDR3 length: 16 residues. The CDR3: CASSLGLGQYSYEQYF. CDR3 nucleotide sequence: TGTGCCAGCAGCTTAGGACTTGGACAGTACTCCTACGAGCAGTACTTC.

V gene TRBV7-8 combines with J gene TRBJ2-1, with D hard to call. The CDR3 covers 14 residues. The germline CDR1 and CDR2 sequences are SGHVS and FQNEAQ. Trimming left V 3 bases short and J 5 bases short, with 11 bases between. In DNA form, the CDR3 reads TGTGCCAGCAGCTTCTTGACTGCGAACAATGAGCAGTTCTTC. The encoded protein is CASSFLTANNEQFF. Looking up the rest from reference TRBV7-8 and TRBJ2-1 gives the full variable domain: GAGVSQSPRYKVAKRGQDVALRCDPISGHVSLFWYQQALGQGPEFLTYFQNEAQLDKSGLPSDRFFAERPEGSVSTLKIQRTQQEDSAVYLCASSFLTANNEQFFGPGTRLTVL.

CDR3 nucleotide sequence: TGCGCCAGCAGCTTGGGTAGGAGCGGGGGATTCCAGAATTACAATGAGCAGTTCTTC. As protein: CASSLGRSGGFQNYNEQFF. V is TRBV5-1 and J is TRBJ2-1; TRBD2 aligns across 8 bases. CDR3 size: 19 residues. The trim removed 0 bases at V and 4 bases at J, leaving 15 bases unmatched. Germline V lookup: CDR1 SGHRS, CDR2 YFSETQ.

This clonotype was detected a few times. V usage is TRBV12-3 or TRBV12-4 and J usage is TRBJ1-3; 10 nucleotides align to TRBD1. This CDR3 region has 14 residues. V gave up 7 bases and J gave up 11 bases; unmatched junction bases: 11. DNA of the CDR3: TGTGCCAGCACCGACTGGACAGGGGGGAGCGCCATATATTTT. It specifies CASTDWTGGSAIYF.

The rearrangement links TRBV10-3 to TRBJ2-1; 10 positions agree with TRBD2. Germline trimming cut 10 bases from V and 5 bases from J; bases unmatched to any gene: 5. Germline V gives CDR1 ENHRY, CDR2 SYGVKD. This CDR3 is 13 amino acids long. CDR3 coding DNA: TGTGCCACCACTAGCGGGGCAAACAATGAGCAGTTCTTC. Translation: CATTSGANNEQFF.

The table lists this clonotype with a few counts. The chain links TRBV11-2 to TRBJ2-5, with 13 bases fitting TRBD2. The CDR3 sequence is 15 residues long. After removal of 4 bases from V and 4 bases from J, the junction contained 3 bases not matched to a gene. Looked up from germline, CDR1 is SGHAT and CDR2 is FQNNGV. This CDR3 reads CASSWTSGGLETQYF. The CDR3 nucleotides read TGTGCCAGCAGCTGGACTAGCGGGGGTTTAGAGACCCAGTACTTC.

The V gene is TRBV4-3, the J gene TRBJ2-7, with 7 bases matching TRBD2. The trim removed 1 base at V and 3 bases at J, leaving 9 bases unmatched. The germline V gene has CDR1 LGHNA and CDR2 YSLEER. This CDR3 is 16 amino acids long. The CDR3 nucleotides are TGCGCCAGCAGCCAAGGCCATACCGGGACTAACTACGAGCAGTACTTC. Protein product: CASSQGHTGTNYEQYF.

The rearrangement uses TRBV5-4 and TRBJ2-1; 8 bases align to TRBD2. The CDR3 sequence is 15 residues long. V dropped 4 bases and J dropped 5; count of bases not matched to a gene: 8. In germline, CDR1 is SGHNT, CDR2 YYREEE (reference sequence). CDR3 sequence reads: CASSPGPSGHNEQFF. CDR3 nucleotide sequence: TGTGCCAGCAGCCCGGGGCCTAGCGGGCACAATGAGCAGTTCTTC.

There are many counts of this clonotype. Germline is not matched at one junction end, which may reflect a read error. This sequence joins TRBV5-1 and TRBJ1-4; 8 bases line up with TRBD1. Per germline, CDR1 SGHRS and CDR2 YFSETQ. The CDR3 has 13 residues. CDR3 DNA: TGTGCCAGCAGCCTTGGACAGGGTGAAAAACTGTTTTTT. Encoded protein: CASSLGQGEKLFF.

The chain uses TRBV5-5 and TRBJ1-2, with a tentative D call TRBD1 (5 bases). Trimming shortened V by 7 bases and J by 4 bases, and 20 bases separated the two germline ends. Per the germline V gene, CDR1 is SGHKS and CDR2 is YYEKEE (reference sequence). The CDR3 covers 15 residues. The CDR3 here is CASELLTGDLYGYTF. CDR3 in DNA: TGTGCCAGCGAACTCTTAACAGGAGATCTCTATGGCTACACCTTC. Full variable domain (rest looked up from reference TRBV5-5 and TRBJ1-2): DAGVTQSPTHLIKTRGQQVTLRCSPISGHKSVSWYQQVLGQGPQFIFQYYEKEERGRGNFPDRFSARQFPNYSSELNVNALLLGDSALYLCASELLTGDLYGYTFGSGTRLTVV.

In its sample, this clonotype was seen a few times. The chain joins TRBV6-2 or TRBV6-3 to TRBJ2-7, with D possibly TRBD1 on 5 matching bases. The CDR3 is made up of 13 amino acids. V was clipped by 2 bases and J by 6 bases, with 11 bases between them. Germline V gives CDR1 MNHEY, CDR2 SVGEGT. The CDR3 DNA reads as TGTGCCAGCAGTTACAGCAGGGCGGTCGAGCAGTACGTC. Translation gives CASSYSRAVEQYV.

A few counts support this clonotype. The chain links TRBV7-9 to TRBJ1-1; D unclear. The CDR3 has 12 residues. Germline loops: CDR1 SEHNR, CDR2 FQNEAQ (reference sequence). Trimming removed 5 bases from V and 7 bases from J, with 11 bases in between. The CDR3 is CASSPMESEAFF. CDR3 DNA: TGTGCCAGCAGCCCAATGGAGAGTGAAGCTTTCTTT. The full variable domain, its missing parts supplied by reference TRBV7-9 and TRBJ1-1, is DTGVSQNPRHKITKRGQNVTFRCDPISEHNRLYWYRQTLGQGPEFLTYFQNEAQLEKSRLLSDRFSAERPKGSFSTLEIQRTEQGDSAMYLCASSPMESEAFFGQGTRLTVV.

This clonotype has more than one count but fewer than ten. CDR3: CASSQGSMAPLHF. The CDR3 DNA is TGCGCCAGCAGCCAAGGCTCTATGGCACCCCTCCACTTT. This sequence joins TRBV4-1 and TRBJ1-6; no clear D. The V end lost 1 base, the J end lost 11 bases, and 9 bases lay between the germline ends. CDR3 length: 13 residues. Per the germline V gene, CDR1 is MGHRA and CDR2 is YSYEKL.

This chain connects TRBV7-8 to TRBJ2-7, with 7 bases fitting TRBD1. The CDR3 covers 15 residues. CDR1 is SGHVS and CDR2 is FQNEAQ in the germline V gene. With V trimmed by 5 bases and J by 2 bases, 9 bases remained unmatched. The CDR3 DNA reads as TGTGCCAGCAGCCCCCCCCACAGGGGCACCTACGAGCAGTACGTC. This gives the protein CASSPPHRGTYEQYV.

Only a few counts were recorded for this clonotype. The chain couples TRBV7-2 to TRBJ1-2; the D is unclear. The CDR3 is 13 residues long. Per germline, CDR1 SGHTA and CDR2 FQGNSA. The V end lost 5 bases, the J end lost 5 bases, and 12 bases lay between the germline ends. The CDR3 DNA follows: TGTGCCAGCAGCCCCGACTTCAGTTATGGCTACACCTTC. Residues: CASSPDFSYGYTF.

In its sample, this clonotype was seen a few times. The chain employs TRBV6-1 and TRBJ2-2; TRBD1 is a possible D gene (7 bases). Germline lookup yields CDR1 MNHNS and CDR2 SASEGT. The CDR3 totals 14 residues. V was cut by 7 bases and J by 7 bases, with 16 bases left in between. The CDR3: CASNTQGGGGELFF. The CDR3 DNA reads TGTGCCAGCAACACGCAGGGGGGTGGCGGGGAGCTGTTTTTT.

The chain uses TRBV5-5 and TRBJ1-1; unclear D gene. This CDR3 is 14 amino acids long. Between the trimmed V and J ends, which lost 2 bases and 1 base, there was a span of 9 bases. The germline V gene encodes CDR1 SGHKS and CDR2 YYEKEE (reference sequence). CDR3 sequence: CASSFGWTNTEAFF. The CDR3 DNA sequence: TGTGCCAGCAGCTTCGGGTGGACGAACACTGAAGCTTTCTTT.

The chain is built from TRBV30 and TRBJ2-2; unclear D gene. This CDR3 is built from 15 residues. CDR1 is GTSNPN, CDR2 SVGIG, per germline (reference sequence). Trimming pared 1 base from V and 1 base from J, leaving 10 bases between. CDR3 sequence: CAWSAGRLNTGELFF. In DNA form, the CDR3 reads TGTGCCTGGAGTGCCGGACGTCTGAACACCGGGGAGCTGTTTTTT.

The J gene is TRBJ1-4, the V gene TRBV4-3; 9 nucleotides line up with TRBD1. Germline CDR1 reads LGHNA; CDR2 reads YSLEER. The V and J ends lost 3 bases and 3 bases, in that order; junction bases with no gene match: 2. This CDR3 comprises 15 residues. CDR3 protein: CASSQRDRANEKLFF. The CDR3 coding sequence is TGCGCCAGCAGCCAGAGGGACAGGGCTAATGAAAAACTGTTTTTT.